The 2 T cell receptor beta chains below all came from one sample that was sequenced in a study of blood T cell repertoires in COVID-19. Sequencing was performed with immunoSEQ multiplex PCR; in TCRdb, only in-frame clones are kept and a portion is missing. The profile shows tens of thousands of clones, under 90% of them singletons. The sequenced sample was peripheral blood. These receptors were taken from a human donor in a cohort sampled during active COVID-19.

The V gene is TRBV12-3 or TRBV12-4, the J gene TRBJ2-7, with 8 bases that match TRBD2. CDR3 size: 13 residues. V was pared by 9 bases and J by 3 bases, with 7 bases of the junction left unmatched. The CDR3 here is CASKLAEHYEQYF. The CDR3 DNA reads TGTGCCAGTAAACTAGCGGAGCACTACGAGCAGTACTTC.

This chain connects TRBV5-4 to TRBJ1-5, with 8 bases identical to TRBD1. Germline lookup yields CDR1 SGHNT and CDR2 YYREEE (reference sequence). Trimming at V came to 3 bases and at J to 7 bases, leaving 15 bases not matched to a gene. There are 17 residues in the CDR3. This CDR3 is CASSSHPGQGSGQPQHF. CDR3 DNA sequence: TGTGCCAGCAGCTCCCATCCCGGACAGGGCTCGGGGCAGCCCCAGCATTTT.